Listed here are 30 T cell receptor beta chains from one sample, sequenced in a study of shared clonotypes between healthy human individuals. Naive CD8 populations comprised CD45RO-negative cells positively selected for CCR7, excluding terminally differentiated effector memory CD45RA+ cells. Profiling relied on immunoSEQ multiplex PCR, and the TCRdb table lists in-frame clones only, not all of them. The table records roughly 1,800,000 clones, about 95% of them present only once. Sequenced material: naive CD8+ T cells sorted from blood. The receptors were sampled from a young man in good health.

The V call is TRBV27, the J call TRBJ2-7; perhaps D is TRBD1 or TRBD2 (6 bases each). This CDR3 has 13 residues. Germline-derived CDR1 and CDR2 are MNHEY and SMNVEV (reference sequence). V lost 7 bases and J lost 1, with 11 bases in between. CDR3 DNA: TGTGCCAGCACTCGGGGGCCTTCCTACGAGCAGTACTTC. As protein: CASTRGPSYEQYF.

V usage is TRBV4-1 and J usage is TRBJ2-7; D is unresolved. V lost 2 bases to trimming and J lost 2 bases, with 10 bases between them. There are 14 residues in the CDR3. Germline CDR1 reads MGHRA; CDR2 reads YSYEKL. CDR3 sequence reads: CASSQQRAAYEQYF. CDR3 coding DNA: TGCGCCAGCAGCCAACAAAGGGCAGCCTACGAGCAGTACTTC.

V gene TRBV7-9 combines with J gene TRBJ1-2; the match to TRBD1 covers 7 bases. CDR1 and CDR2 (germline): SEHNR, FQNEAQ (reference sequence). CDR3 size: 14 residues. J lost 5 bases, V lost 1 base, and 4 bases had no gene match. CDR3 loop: CASSLGDSGYGYTF. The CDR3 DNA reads TGTGCCAGCAGCTTAGGGGACAGCGGGTATGGCTACACCTTC.

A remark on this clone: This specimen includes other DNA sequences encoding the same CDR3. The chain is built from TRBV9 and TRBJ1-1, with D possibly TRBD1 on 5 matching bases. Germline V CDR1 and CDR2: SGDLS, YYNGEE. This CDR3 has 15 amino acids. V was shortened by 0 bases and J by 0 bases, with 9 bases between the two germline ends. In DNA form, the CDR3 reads TGTGCCAGCAGCGTAGGGGGACCGATGAACACTGAAGCTTTCTTT. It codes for CASSVGGPMNTEAFF.

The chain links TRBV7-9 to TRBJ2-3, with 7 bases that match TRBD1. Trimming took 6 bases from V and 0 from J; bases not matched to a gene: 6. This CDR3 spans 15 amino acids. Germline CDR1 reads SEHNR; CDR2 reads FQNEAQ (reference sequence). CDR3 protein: CASRTGTASTDTQYF. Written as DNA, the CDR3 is TGTGCCAGCAGGACGGGGACAGCCAGCACAGATACGCAGTATTTT. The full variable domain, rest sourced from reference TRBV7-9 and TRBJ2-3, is DTGVSQNPRHKITKRGQNVTFRCDPISEHNRLYWYRQTLGQGPEFLTYFQNEAQLEKSRLLSDRFSAERPKGSFSTLEIQRTEQGDSAMYLCASRTGTASTDTQYFGPGTRLTVL.

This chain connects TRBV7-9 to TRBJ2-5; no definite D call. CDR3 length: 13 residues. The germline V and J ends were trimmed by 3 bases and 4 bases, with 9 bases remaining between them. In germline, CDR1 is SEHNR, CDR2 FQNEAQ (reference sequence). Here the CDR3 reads CASSLERRETQYF. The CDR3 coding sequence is TGTGCCAGCAGCTTGGAAAGGAGAGAGACCCAGTACTTC.

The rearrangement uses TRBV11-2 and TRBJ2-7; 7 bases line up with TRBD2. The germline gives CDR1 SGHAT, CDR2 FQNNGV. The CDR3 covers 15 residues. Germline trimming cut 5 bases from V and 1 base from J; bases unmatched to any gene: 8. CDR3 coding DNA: TGTGCCAGCAGCCCCCGGGTAGCGGGTTCCTACGAGCAGTACTTC. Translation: CASSPRVAGSYEQYF.

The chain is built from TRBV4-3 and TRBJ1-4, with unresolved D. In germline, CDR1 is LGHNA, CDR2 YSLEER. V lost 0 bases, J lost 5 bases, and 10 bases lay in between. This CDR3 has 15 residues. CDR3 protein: CASSQDSSENEKLFF. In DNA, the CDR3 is TGCGCCAGCAGCCAAGACTCCAGCGAAAATGAAAAACTGTTTTTT.

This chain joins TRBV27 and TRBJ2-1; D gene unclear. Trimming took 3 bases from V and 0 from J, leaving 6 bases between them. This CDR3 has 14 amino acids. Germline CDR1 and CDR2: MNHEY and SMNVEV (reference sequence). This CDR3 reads CASSLGPSYNEQFF. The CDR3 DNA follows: TGTGCCAGCAGTTTGGGCCCCTCCTACAATGAGCAGTTCTTC.

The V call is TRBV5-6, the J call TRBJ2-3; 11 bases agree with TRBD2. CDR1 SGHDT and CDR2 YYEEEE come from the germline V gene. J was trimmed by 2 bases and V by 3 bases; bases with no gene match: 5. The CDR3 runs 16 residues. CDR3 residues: CASSSETSGATDTQYF. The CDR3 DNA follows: TGTGCCAGCAGCTCGGAGACTAGCGGGGCCACAGATACGCAGTATTTT.

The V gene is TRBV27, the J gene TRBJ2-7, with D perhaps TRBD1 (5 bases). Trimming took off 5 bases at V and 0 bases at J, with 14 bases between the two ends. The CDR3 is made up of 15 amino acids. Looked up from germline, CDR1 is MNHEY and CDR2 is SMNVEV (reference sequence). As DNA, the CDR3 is TGTGCCAGCAGTGTAAGGGGCCCGAGCTCCTACGAGCAGTACTTC. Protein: CASSVRGPSSYEQYF.

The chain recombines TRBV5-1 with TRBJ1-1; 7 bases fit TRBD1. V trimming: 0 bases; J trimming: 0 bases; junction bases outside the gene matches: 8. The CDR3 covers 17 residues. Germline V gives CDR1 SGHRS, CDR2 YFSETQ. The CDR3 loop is CASSLEVAGGMNTEAFF. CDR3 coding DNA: TGCGCCAGCAGCTTGGAAGTTGCAGGGGGGATGAACACTGAAGCTTTCTTT. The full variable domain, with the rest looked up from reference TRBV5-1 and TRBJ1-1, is KAGVTQTPRYLIKTRGQQVTLSCSPISGHRSVSWYQQTPGQGLQFLFEYFSETQRNKGNFPGRFSGRQFSNSRSEMNVSTLELGDSALYLCASSLEVAGGMNTEAFFGQGTRLTVV.

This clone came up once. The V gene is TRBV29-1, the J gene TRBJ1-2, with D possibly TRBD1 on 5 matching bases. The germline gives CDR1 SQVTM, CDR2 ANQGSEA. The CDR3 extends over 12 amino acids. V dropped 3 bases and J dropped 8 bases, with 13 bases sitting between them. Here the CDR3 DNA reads TGCAGCGTTGATCCCGGGGCTGTCGGCTACACCTTC. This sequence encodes CSVDPGAVGYTF. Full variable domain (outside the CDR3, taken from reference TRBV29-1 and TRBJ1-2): SAVISQKPSRDICQRGTSLTIQCQVDSQVTMMFWYRQQPGQSLTLIATANQGSEATYESGFVIDKFPISRPNLTFSTLTVSNMSPEDSSIYLCSVDPGAVGYTFGSGTRLTVV.

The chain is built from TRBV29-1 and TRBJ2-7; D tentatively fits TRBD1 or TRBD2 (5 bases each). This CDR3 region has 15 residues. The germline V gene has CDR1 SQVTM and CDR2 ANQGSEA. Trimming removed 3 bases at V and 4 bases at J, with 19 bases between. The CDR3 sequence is CSVDPRGRRFYEQYF. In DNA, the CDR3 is TGCAGCGTTGATCCACGGGGCAGGAGGTTTTACGAGCAGTACTTC.

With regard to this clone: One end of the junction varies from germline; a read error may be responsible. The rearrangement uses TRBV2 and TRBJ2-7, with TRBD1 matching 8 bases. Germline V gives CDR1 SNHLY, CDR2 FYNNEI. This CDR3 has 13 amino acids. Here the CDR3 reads CASRDRASERVAF. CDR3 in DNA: TGTGCCAGCAGGGACAGGGCGAGTGAGCGGGTAGCCTTC.

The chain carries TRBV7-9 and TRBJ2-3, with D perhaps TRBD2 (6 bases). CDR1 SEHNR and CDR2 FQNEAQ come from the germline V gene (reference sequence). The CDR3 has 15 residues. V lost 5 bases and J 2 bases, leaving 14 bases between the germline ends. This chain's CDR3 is CASSPFREVTDTQYF. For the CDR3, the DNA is TGTGCCAGCAGCCCCTTTAGGGAGGTCACAGATACGCAGTATTTT. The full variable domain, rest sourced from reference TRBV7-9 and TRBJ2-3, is DTGVSQNPRHKITKRGQNVTFRCDPISEHNRLYWYRQTLGQGPEFLTYFQNEAQLEKSRLLSDRFSAERPKGSFSTLEIQRTEQGDSAMYLCASSPFREVTDTQYFGPGTRLTVL.

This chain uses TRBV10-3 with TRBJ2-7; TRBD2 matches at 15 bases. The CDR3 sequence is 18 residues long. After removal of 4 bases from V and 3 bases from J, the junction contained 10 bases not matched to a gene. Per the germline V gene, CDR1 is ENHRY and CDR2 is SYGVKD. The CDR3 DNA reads TGTGCCATCAGTGGGGAGGGGTCGGGACTAGCGGGAGGCTACGAGCAGTACTTC. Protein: CAISGEGSGLAGGYEQYF.

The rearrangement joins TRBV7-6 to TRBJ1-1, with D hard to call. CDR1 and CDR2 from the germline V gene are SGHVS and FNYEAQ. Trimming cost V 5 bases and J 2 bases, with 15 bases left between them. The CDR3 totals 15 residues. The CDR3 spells CASSAGGAGNTEAFF. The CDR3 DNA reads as TGTGCCAGCAGCGCAGGCGGAGCGGGTAACACTGAAGCTTTCTTT.

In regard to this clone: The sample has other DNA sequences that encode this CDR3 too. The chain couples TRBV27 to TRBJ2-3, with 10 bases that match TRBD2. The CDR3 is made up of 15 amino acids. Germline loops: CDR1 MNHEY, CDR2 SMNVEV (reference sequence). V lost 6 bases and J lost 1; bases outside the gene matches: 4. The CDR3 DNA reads TGTGCCAGCAGCCCCGGGACTAGCGGCACAGATACGCAGTATTTT. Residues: CASSPGTSGTDTQYF.

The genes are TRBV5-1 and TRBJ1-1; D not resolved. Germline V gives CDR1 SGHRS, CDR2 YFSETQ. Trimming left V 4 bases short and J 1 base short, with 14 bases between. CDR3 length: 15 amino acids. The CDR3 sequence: CASSQYRDRNTEAFF. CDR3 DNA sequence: TGCGCCAGCAGCCAGTACCGGGATCGGAACACTGAAGCTTTCTTT.

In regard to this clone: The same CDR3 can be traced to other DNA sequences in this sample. The CDR3 bases are TGTGCCAGCAGTGAGGGGGGGTCCCAGTACTTC. Amino acids: CASSEGGSQYF. V usage is TRBV2 and J usage is TRBJ2-5, with 7 positions matching TRBD2. V shed 3 bases and J 9 bases; nucleotides not matched to a gene: 1. Germline values: CDR1 SNHLY, CDR2 FYNNEI. The CDR3 has 11 amino acids.

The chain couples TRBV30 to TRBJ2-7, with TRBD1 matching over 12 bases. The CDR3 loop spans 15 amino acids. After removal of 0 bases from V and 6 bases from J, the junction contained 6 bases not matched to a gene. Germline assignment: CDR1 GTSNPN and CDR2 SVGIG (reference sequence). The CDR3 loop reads CAWSVLGQGAGEQYF. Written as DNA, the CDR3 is TGTGCCTGGAGTGTACTGGGACAGGGGGCAGGCGAGCAGTACTTC.

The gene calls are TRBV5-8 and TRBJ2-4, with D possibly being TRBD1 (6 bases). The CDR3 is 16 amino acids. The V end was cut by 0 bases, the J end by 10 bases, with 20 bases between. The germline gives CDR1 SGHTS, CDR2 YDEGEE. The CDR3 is CASSLGQTGLLDIQYF. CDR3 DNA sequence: TGTGCCAGCAGCTTGGGCCAGACAGGCCTTTTAGATATTCAGTACTTC. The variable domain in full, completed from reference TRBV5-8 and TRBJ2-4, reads EAGVTQSPTHLIKTRGQQATLRCSPISGHTSVYWYQQALGLGLQFLLWYDEGEERNRGNFPPRFSGRQFPNYSSELNVNALELEDSALYLCASSLGQTGLLDIQYFGAGTRLSVL.

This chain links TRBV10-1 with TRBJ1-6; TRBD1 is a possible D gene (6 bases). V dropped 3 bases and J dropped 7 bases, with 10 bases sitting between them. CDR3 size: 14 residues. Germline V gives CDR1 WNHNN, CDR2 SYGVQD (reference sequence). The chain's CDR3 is CASSDEGDNSPLHF. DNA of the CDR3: TGCGCCAGCAGTGACGAGGGGGACAATTCACCCCTCCACTTT.

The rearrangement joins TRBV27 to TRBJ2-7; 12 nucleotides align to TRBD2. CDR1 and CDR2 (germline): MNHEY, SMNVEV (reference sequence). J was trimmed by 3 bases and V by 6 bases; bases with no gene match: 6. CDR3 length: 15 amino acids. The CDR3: CASRRLAGEYYEQYF. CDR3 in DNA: TGTGCCAGCAGAAGACTAGCGGGAGAATACTACGAGCAGTACTTC.

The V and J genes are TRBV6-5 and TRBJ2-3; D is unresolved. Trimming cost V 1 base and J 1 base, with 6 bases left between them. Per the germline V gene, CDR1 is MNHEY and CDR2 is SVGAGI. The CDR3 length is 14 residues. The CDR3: CASSYYLGTDTQYF. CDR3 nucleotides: TGTGCCAGCAGTTACTATCTTGGCACAGATACGCAGTATTTT.

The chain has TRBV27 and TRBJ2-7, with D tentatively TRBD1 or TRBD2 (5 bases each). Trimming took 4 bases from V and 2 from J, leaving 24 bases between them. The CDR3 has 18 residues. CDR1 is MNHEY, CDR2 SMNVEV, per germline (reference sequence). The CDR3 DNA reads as TGTGCCAGCAGTTATAAGATGGTTTCGGGGCAGAGGGCCTACGAGCAGTACTTC. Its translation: CASSYKMVSGQRAYEQYF.

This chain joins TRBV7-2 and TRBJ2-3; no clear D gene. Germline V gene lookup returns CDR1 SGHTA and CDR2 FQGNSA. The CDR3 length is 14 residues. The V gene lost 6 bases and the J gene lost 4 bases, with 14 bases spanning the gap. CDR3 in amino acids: CASSFPRHADTQYF. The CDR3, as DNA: TGTGCCAGCAGTTTTCCCCGGCATGCAGATACGCAGTATTTT.

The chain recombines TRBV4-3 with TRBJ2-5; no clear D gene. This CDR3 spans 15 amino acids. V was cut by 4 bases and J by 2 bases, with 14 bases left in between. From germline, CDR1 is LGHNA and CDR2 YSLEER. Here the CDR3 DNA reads TGCGCCAGCAGCCTCTCTTGGGTCCCACAAGAGACCCAGTACTTC. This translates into CASSLSWVPQETQYF.

The CDR3 spells CASSGQGSQPQHF. CDR3 bases: TGTGCCAGCAGTGGACAGGGTAGTCAGCCCCAGCATTTT. The gene calls are TRBV25-1 and TRBJ1-5; TRBD1 matches 7 bases. CDR3 length: 13 residues. The V gene's germline CDR1 is MGHDK and CDR2 SYGVNS. The trim removed 4 bases at V and 6 bases at J, leaving 3 bases unmatched.